Listed here are 15 T cell receptor beta chains from one sample, sequenced in a study of T-cell reconstitution after alpha-beta-depleted transplantation in children. Construction of the TCRbeta library involved unique molecular identifiers. TCRdb reprocessed the PCR reads with MiXCR, giving one entry per CDR3 protein. The sample yields approximately 980,000 distinct CDR3 sequences, roughly 29% seen once. Source: PBMCs, mostly from graft donor cells, taken 360 days after TCRalphabeta/CD19-depleted stem cell transplant. These receptors all stem from a boy under three years old who had a stem cell transplant for SCID, so the T cells may come from the graft donor.

This CDR3 reads CASSPRTSSGVKNIQYF. The CDR3 nucleotides read TGTGCCAGCAGTCCTAGGACTAGCTCGGGTGTCAAAAACATTCAGTACTTC. The V gene is TRBV12-3 or TRBV12-4, the J gene TRBJ2-4; 8 bases are shared with TRBD2. This CDR3 spans 17 amino acids. After removal of 5 bases from V and 3 bases from J, the junction contained 12 bases not matched to a gene.

The chain has TRBV5-1 and TRBJ2-1; TRBD2 aligns across 14 bases. With V trimmed by 2 bases and J by 5 bases, 6 bases remained unmatched. The CDR3 consists of 17 residues. Germline values: CDR1 SGHRS, CDR2 YFSETQ. The CDR3 here is CASSLPGLAGGNNEQFF. CDR3 DNA sequence: TGCGCCAGCAGCTTACCTGGACTAGCGGGGGGAAACAATGAGCAGTTCTTC.

This clonotype was observed at least ten times. V usage is TRBV12-3 or TRBV12-4 and J usage is TRBJ1-1; no definite D call. CDR3 length equals 14 residues. V gave up 3 bases and J gave up 1 base, with 9 bases separating them. The CDR3 loop is CASSFGSKNTEAFF. The CDR3 nucleotides read TGTGCCAGCAGTTTTGGATCCAAGAACACTGAAGCTTTCTTT.

This clonotype occurred once. The chain joins TRBV7-8 to TRBJ1-1; maybe TRBD1 (6 bases). Germline CDR1 and CDR2: SGHVS and FQNEAQ. Between the trimmed V and J ends, which lost 2 bases and 1 base, there was a span of 20 bases. The CDR3 is 18 residues long. The CDR3 is CASSLKPLRQERNTEAFF. In DNA form, the CDR3 reads TGTGCCAGCAGCTTAAAACCTTTACGACAGGAAAGGAACACTGAAGCTTTCTTT.

CDR3 sequence reads: CASSSSDRGGSALEAFF. The CDR3 region has the DNA TGTGCCAGCAGTTCGTCCGATAGGGGGGGCTCCGCCTTGGAAGCTTTCTTT. The chain employs TRBV6-5 and TRBJ1-1; tentatively, D is TRBD1 (6 bases). Deletions cut 4 bases from V and 8 bases from J, with 26 bases between. Germline V gene lookup returns CDR1 MNHEY and CDR2 SVGAGI. This CDR3 region has 17 residues.

The J gene is TRBJ1-4, the V gene TRBV5-5; D is ambiguous. The V gene's germline CDR1 is SGHKS and CDR2 YYEKEE (reference sequence). This CDR3 comprises 15 residues. V gave up 1 base and J gave up 3 bases, with 10 bases separating them. The CDR3 loop reads CASSLTGPPNEKLFF. The DNA of the CDR3 is TGTGCCAGCAGCTTGACTGGCCCCCCTAATGAAAAACTGTTTTTT.

This chain uses TRBV20-1 with TRBJ2-2; D unresolved. The V and J ends lost 2 bases and 4 bases respectively, with 11 bases between them. This CDR3 spans 14 amino acids. CDR1 is DFQATT and CDR2 is SNEGSKA in the germline V gene (reference sequence). In DNA form, the CDR3 reads TGCAGTGCTAGATCCGGGCGGCTCACCGGGGAGCTGTTTTTT. This gives the protein CSARSGRLTGELFF.

This clonotype was seen a handful of times. This rearrangement joins TRBV20-1 to TRBJ2-3; the match to TRBD2 covers 9 bases. The CDR3 spans 14 residues. Germline V gives CDR1 DFQATT, CDR2 SNEGSKA (reference sequence). Trimming at V came to 6 bases and at J to 6 bases, leaving 10 bases not matched to a gene. Here the CDR3 DNA reads TGCAGTGCCGGGACTAGCTTGGCCTTCGATACGCAGTATTTT. This encodes CSAGTSLAFDTQYF.

The V and J genes are TRBV4-2 and TRBJ2-5, with 9 bases fitting TRBD1. The V gene end was trimmed by 0 bases and the J gene end by 4 bases; junction bases not matched to a gene: 12. Germline lookup yields CDR1 LGHNA and CDR2 YNFKEQ. CDR3 length: 18 residues. The CDR3, as DNA: TGTGCCAGCAGCCAAGATGGTGCGGGACAGGGATCAGGAGAGACCCAGTACTTC. Translation gives CASSQDGAGQGSGETQYF.

This clonotype was found a few times. CDR3: CASASTSGLAWGHGELFF. As DNA, the CDR3 is TGTGCCAGCGCCTCAACGTCGGGTCTAGCGTGGGGGCACGGGGAGCTGTTTTTT. The chain combines TRBV12-3 or TRBV12-4 with TRBJ2-2; D may be TRBD1 or TRBD2 (6 bases each). V was trimmed by 8 bases and J by 7 bases, leaving 29 bases between them. The CDR3 length is 18 residues.

This clonotype was picked up a small number of times. The chain employs TRBV11-2 and TRBJ2-2; D possibly corresponds to TRBD1 (6 bases). The germline V gene has CDR1 SGHAT and CDR2 FQNNGV. The CDR3 is made up of 14 amino acids. The ends were cut back, 0 bases at V and 6 bases at J, with 8 bases in the middle. CDR3 sequence reads: CASSLEAGAGELFF. As DNA, the CDR3 is TGTGCCAGCAGCTTAGAGGCAGGGGCCGGGGAGCTGTTTTTT. Supplemented by reference TRBV11-2 and TRBJ2-2, the full variable domain reads EAGVAQSPRYKIIEKRQSVAFWCNPISGHATLYWYQQILGQGPKLLIQFQNNGVVDDSQLPKDRFSAERLKGVDSTLKIQPAKLEDSAVYLCASSLEAGAGELFFGEGSRLTVL.

This clonotype has a handful of counts. V usage is TRBV20-1 and J usage is TRBJ2-1; 7 nucleotides line up with TRBD2. Germline loops: CDR1 DFQATT, CDR2 SNEGSKA (reference sequence). The ends lost 0 bases at V and 9 bases at J; junction bases unmatched: 14. CDR3 length equals 16 residues. The DNA of the CDR3 is TGCAGTGCTAGAGATGAGGGGAGGGCCCTCATGCCTGAGCAGTTCTTC. Its translation: CSARDEGRALMPEQFF.

The CDR3 loop is CASSLALGTAFNYGYTF. CDR3 bases: TGTGCCAGCAGCTTAGCGTTGGGGACAGCCTTTAACTATGGCTACACCTTC. The chain joins TRBV7-8 to TRBJ1-2; 7 bases are a match to TRBD1. Trimming cost V 0 bases and J 1 base; bases outside gene matches: 8. CDR1 and CDR2 (germline): SGHVS, FQNEAQ. The CDR3 covers 17 residues.

This clonotype showed up just a few times. The V and J genes are TRBV3-1 and TRBJ2-1; tentative D call: TRBD1 (6 bases). The ends were cut back, 4 bases at V and 5 bases at J, with 18 bases in the middle. The CDR3 has 16 amino acids. The germline gives CDR1 LGHDT, CDR2 YNNKEL (reference sequence). The CDR3 coding sequence is TGTGCCAGCAGCCGGTCAGGGGCCCAATATGACAATGAGCAGTTCTTC. This translates into CASSRSGAQYDNEQFF.

J is TRBJ1-4 and V is TRBV30; no reliable D call. The CDR3 totals 14 residues. V lost 0 bases to trimming and J lost 5 bases, with 10 bases between them. Looked up from germline, CDR1 is GTSNPN and CDR2 is SVGIG (reference sequence). For the CDR3, the DNA is TGTGCCTGGAGTGTACGACGGCTGAATGAAAAACTGTTTTTT. Translation gives CAWSVRRLNEKLFF.